This TCR beta chain was captured in a study of blood T cell repertoires in COVID-19. V lost 7 bases to trimming and J lost 2 bases, with 11 bases between them. In germline, CDR1 is SNHLY, CDR2 FYNNEI. The CDR3 has 13 amino acids. Libraries were prepared by immunoSEQ multiplex PCR; TCRdb keeps only in-frame clonotypes and omits some of them. The sample consists of 250,000 or so clones, more than 65% of them appearing once. The clonotype was recovered from a man aged 45-65 years who had recovered from COVID-19. This chain connects TRBV2 to TRBJ1-2; possibly TRBD1 for D (6 bases). The specimen sequenced was PBMCs or T cells enriched from blood (not recorded which). The CDR3: CASILDRNYGYTF. As DNA, the CDR3 is TGTGCCAGCATCCTGGACAGAAACTATGGCTACACCTTC. Complete variable domain (other parts from reference TRBV2 and TRBJ1-2): EPEVTQTPSHQVTQMGQEVILRCVPISNHLYFYWYRQILGQKVEFLVSFYNNEISEKSEIFDDQFSVERPDGSNFTLKIRSTKLEDSAMYFCASILDRNYGYTFGSGTRLTVV.